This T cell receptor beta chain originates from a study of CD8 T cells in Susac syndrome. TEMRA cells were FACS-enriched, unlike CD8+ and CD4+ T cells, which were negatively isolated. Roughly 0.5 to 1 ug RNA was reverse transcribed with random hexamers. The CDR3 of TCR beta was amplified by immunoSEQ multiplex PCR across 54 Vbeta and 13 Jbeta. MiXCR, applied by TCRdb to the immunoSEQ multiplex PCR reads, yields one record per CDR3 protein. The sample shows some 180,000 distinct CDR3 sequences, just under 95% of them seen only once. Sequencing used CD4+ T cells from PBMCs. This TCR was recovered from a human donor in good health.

The chain's CDR3 is CASSPRINEQFF. CDR3 bases: TGTGCCAGCAGTCCTAGGATCAATGAGCAGTTCTTC. The rearrangement joins TRBV12-3 or TRBV12-4 to TRBJ2-1; no clear D. This CDR3 contains 12 residues. Trimming removed 5 bases from V and 6 bases from J, with 8 bases in between.